A selection of T cell receptor beta chains follows, all from one sample in a study of OX40 agonist ivuxolimab in advanced cancers. Produced via immunoSEQ multiplex PCR; TCRdb's table is partial and in-frame only. The repertoire consists of 55,000 to 70,000 clones, with more than 75% occurring once and the leading ten covering approximately 5%. Sample: CD4+ or CD8+ T cells sorted from blood, taken in a trial of the OX40 agonist ivuxolimab. The receptors derive from an adult with an advanced solid tumor such as melanoma, head and neck, liver or kidney cancer. Both conserved end residues are part of each CDR3. Clone size is given for some rows only: seen once, a few or many times, or a class if the clone is expanded.

clone size: .
V gene: TRBV2
CDR3 protein: CASSLTATYEQYF

clone size: .
V gene: TRBV5-6
CDR3 protein: CASSSGHTIYF

clone size: .
V gene: TRBV7-8
CDR3 protein: CASSLDYTDTQYF

clone size: .
V gene: TRBV6-6
CDR3 protein: CASSHRGMFTEAFF

clone size: .
V gene: TRBV5-5
CDR3 protein: CASSLRLRTDEMPYEQYF

clone size: .
V gene: TRBV9
CDR3 protein: CASSSSTRGDGEQYF

clone size: .
V gene: TRBV7-9
CDR3 protein: CASSPTWGEDSGYEQYF

clone size: .
V gene: TRBV15
CDR3 protein: CATSRDGRGANQPQHF

clone size: .
V gene: TRBV30
CDR3 protein: CAWSWWRNYGYTF

clone size: once
V gene: TRBV5-1
CDR3 protein: CASSSRIDNEQFF

clone size: .
V gene: TRBV9
CDR3 protein: CASSVASGATSTDTQYF

clone size: .
V gene: TRBV7-9
CDR3 protein: CASSSDRATGELFF

clone size: .
V gene: TRBV7-2
CDR3 protein: CASSLLGSSYNEQFF

clone size: .
V gene: TRBV19
CDR3 protein: CASSTGQDNQPQHF

clone size: .
V gene: TRBV7-9
CDR3 protein: CASSSLRRGRRNEQFF

clone size: .
V gene: TRBV9
CDR3 protein: CASSGEDRGRDNEQFF

clone size: .
V gene: TRBV2
CDR3 protein: CASRLAGAYNEQFF

clone size: few
V gene: TRBV19
CDR3 protein: CASSISGLLSNQPQHF

clone size: .
V gene: TRBV30
CDR3 protein: CACMLGDSSYEQYF

clone size: .
V gene: TRBV21-1
CDR3 protein: CASSKRIDEKLFF

clone size: .
V gene: TRBV4-1
CDR3 protein: CASSPQDRTYEQYF

clone size: .
V gene: TRBV21-1
CDR3 protein: CASSKGGTPRYEQYF

clone size: few
V gene: TRBV6-6
CDR3 protein: CASSYRDYNEQFF

clone size: .
V gene: TRBV15
CDR3 protein: CATSRDLVKLFF

clone size: .
V gene: TRBV20-1
CDR3 protein: CSADGGWVQYF

clone size: .
V gene: TRBV19
CDR3 protein: CASSRDGYNEKLFF

clone size: once
V gene: TRBV27
CDR3 protein: CASSLVTPINEQFF

clone size: .
V gene: TRBV7-2
CDR3 protein: CASSLNSGSSYEQYF

clone size: few
V gene: TRBV28
CDR3 protein: CASSTGNQPQHF

clone size: once
V gene: TRBV5-1
CDR3 protein: CASSYRTNTGELFF

clone size: few
V gene: TRBV13
CDR3 protein: CASSRYWDSLSGANVLTF

clone size: .
V gene: TRBV6-5
CDR3 protein: CASSSTWSGANVLTF

clone size: .
V gene: TRBV19
CDR3 protein: CASSIFLSTDTQYF

clone size: .
V gene: TRBV9
CDR3 protein: CASSETGLSSYNEQFF

clone size: .
V gene: TRBV7-8
CDR3 protein: CASSLIREAGEQYF

clone size: .
V gene: TRBV30
CDR3 protein: CAWSVGLAGIYEQYF

clone size: .
V gene: TRBV6-5
CDR3 protein: CASGRTGDNSPLHF

clone size: .
V gene: TRBV7-8
CDR3 protein: CASSSGGGGYADTQYF

clone size: .
V gene: TRBV27
CDR3 protein: CASSLRSGETQYF

clone size: once
V gene: TRBV15
CDR3 protein: CATSSRGSSYNEQFF

clone size: .
V gene: TRBV2
CDR3 protein: CARGGAADDYTF

clone size: .
V gene: TRBV6-6
CDR3 protein: CASSSTISYNEQFF

clone size: medium-sized
V gene: TRBV6-1
CDR3 protein: CASSREEITEAFF

clone size: once
V gene: TRBV7-2
CDR3 protein: CASSFAGLRSEQYF

clone size: .
V gene: TRBV2
CDR3 protein: CASSQGYYGNTIYF

clone size: once
V gene: TRBV5-1
CDR3 protein: CASSSNTGELFF

clone size: .
V gene: TRBV7-2
CDR3 protein: CASSSTGTSGFTDTQYF

clone size: .
V gene: TRBV27
CDR3 protein: CASKPAMNTEAFF

clone size: .
V gene: TRBV7-8
CDR3 protein: CASSSPRVAGGGFNEKLFF

clone size: once
V gene: TRBV28
CDR3 protein: CASSTGENNSPLHF

clone size: .
V gene: TRBV9
CDR3 protein: CASSVRPSTGELFF